The next 4 T cell receptor beta chains were all read from a single sample in a study of blood T cell repertoires in COVID-19. Sequenced by immunoSEQ multiplex PCR; TCRdb stores in-frame clones only, minus some. The sample gives 300,000 to 400,000 clones, 91% of which show up once; roughly 3.3% is in the top ten. Material: peripheral blood. The receptors were sampled from a woman in her late teens or twenties who had recovered from COVID-19.

Written as DNA, the CDR3 is TGTGCCAGCAGCCCACCCCCAGGACAGGGGGCAGGATCTAACTATGGCTACACCTTC. This translates into CASSPPPGQGAGSNYGYTF. The gene calls are TRBV9 and TRBJ1-2; 11 bases are a match to TRBD1. The V segment lost 4 bases and the J segment 0 bases; nucleotides outside the gene matches: 14. Germline CDR1 SGDLS, CDR2 YYNGEE. The CDR3 is 19 residues long. The full variable domain, with the rest looked up from reference TRBV9 and TRBJ1-2, is DSGVTQTPKHLITATGQRVTLRCSPRSGDLSVYWYQQSLDQGLQFLIQYYNGEERAKGNILERFSAQQFPDLHSELNLSSLELGDSALYFCASSPPPGQGAGSNYGYTFGSGTRLTVV.

The genes are TRBV6-2 or TRBV6-3 and TRBJ1-1; TRBD1 agrees at 7 bases. The CDR3 extends over 15 amino acids. The V gene's germline CDR1 is MNHEY and CDR2 SVGEGT. V gave up 6 bases and J gave up 0 bases; unmatched junction bases: 7. CDR3: CASSRDSIMNTEAFF. DNA for the CDR3: TGTGCCAGCAGCCGGGACAGCATAATGAACACTGAAGCTTTCTTT.

V gene TRBV6-4 combines with J gene TRBJ1-3, with a weak D call TRBD1 (5 bases). V was trimmed by 1 base and J by 4 bases, leaving 14 bases between them. Germline lookup yields CDR1 MRHNA and CDR2 SNTAGT. This CDR3 has 16 amino acids. In DNA form, the CDR3 reads TGTGCCAGCAGTGACTTTCAGGGTCGGTCCGGAAACACCATATATTTT. It encodes CASSDFQGRSGNTIYF.

The chain employs TRBV7-6 and TRBJ1-3; D remains ambiguous. CDR3 size: 12 residues. The germline CDR1 and CDR2 sequences are SGHVS and FNYEAQ. V dropped 1 base and J dropped 8 bases, with 6 bases sitting between them. The DNA of the CDR3 is TGTGCCAGCAGCTTAGGAGGGTACACCATATATTTT. Translating gives CASSLGGYTIYF.